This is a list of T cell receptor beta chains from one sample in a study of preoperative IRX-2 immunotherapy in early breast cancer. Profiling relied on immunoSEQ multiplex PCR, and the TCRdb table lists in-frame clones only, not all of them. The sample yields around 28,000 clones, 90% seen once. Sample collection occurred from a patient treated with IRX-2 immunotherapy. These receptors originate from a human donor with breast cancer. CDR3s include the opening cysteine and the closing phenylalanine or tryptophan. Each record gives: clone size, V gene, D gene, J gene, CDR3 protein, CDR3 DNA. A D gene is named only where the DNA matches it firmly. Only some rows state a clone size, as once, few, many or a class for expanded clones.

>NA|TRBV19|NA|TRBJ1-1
CASRDLTTMNTEAFF
TGTGCCAGTAGAGATTTGACAACAATGAACACTGAAGCTTTCTTT
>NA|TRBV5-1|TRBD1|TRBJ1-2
CASRGTEIHGYTF
TGCGCCAGCAGGGGGACAGAGATCCATGGCTACACCTTC
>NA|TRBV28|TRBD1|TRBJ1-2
CASVQGDNYGYTF
TGTGCCAGCGTACAGGGGGATAACTATGGCTACACCTTC
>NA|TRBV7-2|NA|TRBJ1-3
CASSLTRAFSGNTIYF
TGTGCCAGCAGCTTGACTCGGGCCTTCTCTGGAAACACCATATATTTT
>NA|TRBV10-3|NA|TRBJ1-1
CAAGRGMNTEAFF
TGTGCCGCCGGGAGGGGGATGAACACTGAAGCTTTCTTT
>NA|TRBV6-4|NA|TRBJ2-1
CASSDSGTLRYNEQFF
TGTGCCAGCAGTGACTCTGGGACACTTAGATACAATGAGCAGTTCTTC
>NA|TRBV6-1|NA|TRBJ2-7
CASRINSPLLEQYF
TGTGCCAGCAGGATTAACTCACCATTATTGGAGCAGTACTTC
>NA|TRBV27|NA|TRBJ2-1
CASSLWSEGYNEQFF
TGTGCCAGCAGTTTATGGTCTGAGGGGTACAATGAGCAGTTCTTC
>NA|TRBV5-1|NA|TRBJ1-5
CASRWGANSNQPQHF
TGCGCCAGCAGATGGGGGGCAAATAGCAATCAGCCCCAGCATTTT
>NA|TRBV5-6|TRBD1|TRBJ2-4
CASSTLRDRGNWAKNIQYF
TGTGCCAGCAGCACACTCCGGGACAGGGGAAATTGGGCCAAAAACATTCAGTACTTC
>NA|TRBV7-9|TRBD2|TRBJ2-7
CASSIFPSGKIYEQYF
TGTGCCAGCAGCATCTTCCCTAGCGGGAAGATCTACGAGCAGTACTTC
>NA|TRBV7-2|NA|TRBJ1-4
CASRLRGGGEKLFF
TGTGCCAGCAGACTAAGAGGGGGAGGGGAAAAACTGTTTTTT
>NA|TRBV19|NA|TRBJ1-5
CASSVGGPSQPQHF
TGTGCCAGTAGTGTCGGGGGGCCCAGCCAGCCCCAGCATTTT
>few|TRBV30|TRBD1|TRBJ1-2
CAWSTAGGAGGYTF
TGTGCCTGGAGTACCGCAGGGGGCGCGGGTGGCTACACCTTC
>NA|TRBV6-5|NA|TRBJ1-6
CASRGDSGNSPLHF
TGTGCCAGCAGGGGCGACAGTGGTAATTCACCCCTCCACTTT
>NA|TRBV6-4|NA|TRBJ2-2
CASSESGDTGELFF
TGTGCCAGCAGTGAATCAGGGGACACCGGGGAGCTGTTTTTT
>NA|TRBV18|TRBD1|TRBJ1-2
CASSPRGDRGAHFNYGYTF
TGTGCCAGCTCACCAAGGGGGGACAGGGGCGCCCACTTTAACTATGGCTACACCTTC
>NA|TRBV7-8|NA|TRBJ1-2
CASSLRGPGAGYTF
TGTGCCAGCAGCTTAAGGGGTCCAGGGGCTGGCTACACCTTC
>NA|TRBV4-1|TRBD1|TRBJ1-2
CASSPSPQGTFYGYTF
TGCGCCAGCAGCCCTTCCCCACAGGGGACTTTCTATGGCTACACCTTC
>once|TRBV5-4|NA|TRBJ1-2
CASSLDRGYTF
TGTGCCAGCAGCTTGGATAGGGGCTACACCTTC
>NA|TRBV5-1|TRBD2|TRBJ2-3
CASSFGGAGTDTQYF
TGCGCCAGCAGCTTCGGGGGGGCGGGCACAGATACGCAGTATTTT
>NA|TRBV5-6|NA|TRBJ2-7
CASSLQGSSYEQYF
TGTGCCAGCAGCTTACAAGGGTCTTCCTACGAGCAGTACTTC
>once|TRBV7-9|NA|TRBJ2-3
CASSFRPAKGDTQYF
TGTGCCAGCAGCTTCAGGCCCGCTAAGGGAGATACGCAGTATTTT
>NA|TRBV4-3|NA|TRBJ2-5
CASSQDLYSAHQETQYF
TGCGCCAGCAGCCAAGATCTGTATAGCGCACACCAAGAGACCCAGTACTTC
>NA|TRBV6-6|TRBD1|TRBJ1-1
CASSSSTGLTEAFF
TGTGCCAGCAGTTCGTCGACAGGGCTCACTGAAGCTTTCTTT
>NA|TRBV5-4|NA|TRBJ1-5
CASSNGGGLNQPQHF
TGTGCCAGCAGCAATGGAGGGGGGTTGAATCAGCCCCAGCATTTT
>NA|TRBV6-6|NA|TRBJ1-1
CASSYPGVTEAFF
TGTGCCAGCAGTTACCCGGGGGTCACTGAAGCTTTCTTT
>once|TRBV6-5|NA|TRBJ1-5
CASTPQGVNQPQHF
TGTGCCAGCACCCCCCAGGGCGTCAATCAGCCCCAGCATTTT
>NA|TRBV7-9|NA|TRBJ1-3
CASSTGAQRNTIYF
TGTGCCAGCAGCACGGGGGCACAGAGAAACACCATATATTTT
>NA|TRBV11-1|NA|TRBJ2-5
CASSLAETQYF
TGTGCCAGCAGCTTAGCAGAGACCCAGTACTTC
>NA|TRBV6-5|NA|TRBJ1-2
CASSYSGDGYTF
TGTGCCAGCAGTTACTCTGGGGATGGCTACACCTTC
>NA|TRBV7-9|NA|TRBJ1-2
CASSFVGVGGRGYTF
TGTGCCAGCAGCTTCGTCGGAGTCGGGGGCCGGGGCTACACCTTC
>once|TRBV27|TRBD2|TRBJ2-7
CASGSGDSYEQYF
TGTGCCAGCGGTAGCGGGGACTCCTACGAGCAGTACTTC
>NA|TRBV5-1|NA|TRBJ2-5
CASSSASRDEETQYF
TGCGCCAGCAGCTCCGCAAGCCGGGACGAAGAGACCCAGTACTTC
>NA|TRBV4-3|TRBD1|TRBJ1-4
CASSPDRSYEKLFF
TGCGCCAGCAGCCCGGACAGGTCTTATGAAAAACTGTTTTTT